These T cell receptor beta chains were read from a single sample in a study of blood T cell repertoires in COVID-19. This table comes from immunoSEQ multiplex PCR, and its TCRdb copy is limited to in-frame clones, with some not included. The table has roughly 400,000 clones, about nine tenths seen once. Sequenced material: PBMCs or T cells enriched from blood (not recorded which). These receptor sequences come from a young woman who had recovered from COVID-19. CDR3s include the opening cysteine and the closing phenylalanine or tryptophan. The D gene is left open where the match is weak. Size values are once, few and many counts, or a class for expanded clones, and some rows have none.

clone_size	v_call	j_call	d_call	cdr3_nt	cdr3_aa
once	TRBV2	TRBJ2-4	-	TGTGCCAGCAGTGAGAGGGCAGTTCTAGCCAAAAACATTCAGTACTTC	CASSERAVLAKNIQYF
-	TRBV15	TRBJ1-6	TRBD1	TGTGCCACCAGGCCCGGACAGGGGGCTCAAAATTCACCCCTCCACTTT	CATRPGQGAQNSPLHF
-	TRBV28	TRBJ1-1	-	TGTGCCAGCAGTTTGCGAGCGACGGGCACTGAAGCTTTCTTT	CASSLRATGTEAFF
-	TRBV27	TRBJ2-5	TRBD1	TGTGCCAGCAGTGCAATACCTCCGTCGGAGACAGGGGGTGGAACCCAGTACTTC	CASSAIPPSETGGGTQYF
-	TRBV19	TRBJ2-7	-	TGTGCCAGTTCGTCAGGGAATCGGGTGGGATCATACGAGCAGTACTTC	CASSSGNRVGSYEQYF
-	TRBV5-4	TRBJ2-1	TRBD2	TGTGCCAGCAGACGGGGGGAGAACTCCTACAATGAGCAGTTCTTC	CASRRGENSYNEQFF
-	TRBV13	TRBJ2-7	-	TGTGCCAGCAGCGCACGACAGGGAGGCGACGAGCAGTACTTC	CASSARQGGDEQYF
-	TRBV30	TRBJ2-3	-	TGTGCCTGGGCCGATGGGAGGCTAGGGGCAGATACGCAGTATTTT	CAWADGRLGADTQYF
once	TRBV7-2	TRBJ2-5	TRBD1	TGTGCCAGCAGCTTCGGGACAGGGCAAGAGACCCAGTACTTC	CASSFGTGQETQYF
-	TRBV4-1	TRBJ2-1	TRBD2	TGCGCCAGCAGCCAACTAGCGGGAGGGCCCGGTGAGCAGTTCTTC	CASSQLAGGPGEQFF
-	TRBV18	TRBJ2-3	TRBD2	TGTGCCAGCTCACCAGGGACTAGCGGGGGGGCCGGAGATACGCAGTATTTT	CASSPGTSGGAGDTQYF
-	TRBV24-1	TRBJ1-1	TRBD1	TGTGCCACCAGGGATAGGGGGCTCGGTACTGAAGCTTTCTTT	CATRDRGLGTEAFF